This is a list of T cell receptor beta chains from one sample in a study of identical twins. TCRdb used MiXCR to reprocess the 5' RACE reads, holding one entry per CDR3 protein. The data show a few hundred thousand distinct CDR3 sequences, around 9.6% seen once. In addition, the sample was reused for a study of yellow fever vaccine responses in identical twins.

The sample consisted of PBMCs. These receptors were obtained from a woman aged 18-30 years in good health. Each CDR3 is given with its conserved first and last residue. Fields, in order: CDR3 DNA, CDR3 protein, V gene, CDR3 length, clone size, J gene, D gene. The D gene is left open where the match is weak. Expanded clones are given a class, and other clones once, few, many or no size at all.

CDR3 DNA: TGTGCCAGCAGCTTATTGGGGCGGGGGGCCGCTTCCTACGAGCAGTACTTC; CDR3 protein: CASSLLGRGAASYEQYF; V gene: TRBV7-2; CDR3 length: 17; clone size: NA; J gene: TRBJ2-7; D gene: TRBD2
CDR3 DNA: TGTGCTAGCAGCCCAGGCATCTCCTACAATGAGCAGTTCTTC; CDR3 protein: CASSPGISYNEQFF; V gene: TRBV7-7; CDR3 length: 14; clone size: once; J gene: TRBJ2-1; D gene: NA
CDR3 DNA: TGTGCCAGCAGCGTAGTCCAACTGGGTGAGCAGTTCTTC; CDR3 protein: CASSVVQLGEQFF; V gene: TRBV9; CDR3 length: 13; clone size: few; J gene: TRBJ2-1; D gene: NA
CDR3 DNA: TGTGCCAGCAGCCCCACCGGGGACCCGGGTGGCGAGCAGTACTTC; CDR3 protein: CASSPTGDPGGEQYF; V gene: TRBV9; CDR3 length: 15; clone size: few; J gene: TRBJ2-7; D gene: NA
CDR3 DNA: TGTGCCAGCAGCGGAACAACGCCGGGACAGATCAGCTCCTACGAGCAGTACTTC; CDR3 protein: CASSGTTPGQISSYEQYF; V gene: TRBV9; CDR3 length: 18; clone size: NA; J gene: TRBJ2-7; D gene: TRBD1
CDR3 DNA: TGCAGTGCCTTCCGGGACAGGGTCAATGAGCAGTTCTTC; CDR3 protein: CSAFRDRVNEQFF; V gene: TRBV20-1; CDR3 length: 13; clone size: many; J gene: TRBJ2-1; D gene: TRBD1
CDR3 DNA: TGCAGCGTTGAGTGGGGGACCCACAATGAGCAGTTCTTC; CDR3 protein: CSVEWGTHNEQFF; V gene: TRBV29-1; CDR3 length: 13; clone size: few; J gene: TRBJ2-1; D gene: NA
CDR3 DNA: TGTGCCAGCTGCCCGGACAGGAGCTCCTACAATGAGCAGTTCTTC; CDR3 protein: CASCPDRSSYNEQFF; V gene: TRBV2; CDR3 length: 15; clone size: few; J gene: TRBJ2-1; D gene: TRBD1
CDR3 DNA: TGCAGTGCTAGAACGGAGAACAATCAGCCCCAGCATTTT; CDR3 protein: CSARTENNQPQHF; V gene: TRBV20-1; CDR3 length: 13; clone size: many; J gene: TRBJ1-5; D gene: NA
CDR3 DNA: TGCGCCAGCGCCTCGATTAGCGGGGCCTACAATGAGCAGTTCTTC; CDR3 protein: CASASISGAYNEQFF; V gene: TRBV10-1; CDR3 length: 15; clone size: once; J gene: TRBJ2-1; D gene: TRBD2
CDR3 DNA: TGTGCCTGGAGTGTGGGGAAGGGGACTCAGCCCCAGCATTTT; CDR3 protein: CAWSVGKGTQPQHF; V gene: TRBV30; CDR3 length: 14; clone size: NA; J gene: TRBJ1-5; D gene: NA
CDR3 DNA: TGCAGTGCTAGCGTACCGGGACTAGCGGGTGCGTCCTACGAGCAGTACTTC; CDR3 protein: CSASVPGLAGASYEQYF; V gene: TRBV20-1; CDR3 length: 17; clone size: NA; J gene: TRBJ2-7; D gene: TRBD2
CDR3 DNA: TGTGCCAGCAGCTTGCTTTCCCTAGCCGGCACCTACAATGAGCAGTTCTTC; CDR3 protein: CASSLLSLAGTYNEQFF; V gene: TRBV7-2; CDR3 length: 17; clone size: NA; J gene: TRBJ2-1; D gene: NA
CDR3 DNA: TGCAGTGCTAGGCGGGAGCTGTTCACCGGGGAGCTGTTTTTT; CDR3 protein: CSARRELFTGELFF; V gene: TRBV20-1; CDR3 length: 14; clone size: many; J gene: TRBJ2-2; D gene: TRBD2